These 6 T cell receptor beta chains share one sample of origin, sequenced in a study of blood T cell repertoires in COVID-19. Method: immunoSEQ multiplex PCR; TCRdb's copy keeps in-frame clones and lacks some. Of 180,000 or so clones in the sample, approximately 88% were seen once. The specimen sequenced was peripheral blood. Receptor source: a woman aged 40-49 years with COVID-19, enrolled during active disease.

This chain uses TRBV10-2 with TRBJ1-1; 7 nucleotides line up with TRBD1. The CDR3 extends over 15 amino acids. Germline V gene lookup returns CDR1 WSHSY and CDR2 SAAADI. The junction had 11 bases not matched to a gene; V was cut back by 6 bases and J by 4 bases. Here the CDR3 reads CASRITSGGSTEAFF. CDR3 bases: TGCGCCAGCAGGATTACCTCAGGGGGAAGCACTGAAGCTTTCTTT.

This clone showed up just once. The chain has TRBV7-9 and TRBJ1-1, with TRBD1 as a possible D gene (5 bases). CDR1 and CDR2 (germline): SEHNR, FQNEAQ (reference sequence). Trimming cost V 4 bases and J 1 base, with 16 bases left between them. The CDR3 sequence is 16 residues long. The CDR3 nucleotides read TGTGCCAGCAGCTCCCCCCCGGGACTGAGGAACACTGAAGCTTTCTTT. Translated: CASSSPPGLRNTEAFF.

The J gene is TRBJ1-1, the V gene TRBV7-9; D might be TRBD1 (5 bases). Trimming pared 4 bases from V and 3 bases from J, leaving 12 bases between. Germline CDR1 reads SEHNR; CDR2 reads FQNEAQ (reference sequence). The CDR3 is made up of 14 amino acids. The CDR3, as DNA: TGTGCCAGCAGCTCCCAGGGCCAACACACTGAAGCTTTCTTT. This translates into CASSSQGQHTEAFF. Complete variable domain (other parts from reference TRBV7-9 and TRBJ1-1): DTGVSQNPRHKITKRGQNVTFRCDPISEHNRLYWYRQTLGQGPEFLTYFQNEAQLEKSRLLSDRFSAERPKGSFSTLEIQRTEQGDSAMYLCASSSQGQHTEAFFGQGTRLTVV.

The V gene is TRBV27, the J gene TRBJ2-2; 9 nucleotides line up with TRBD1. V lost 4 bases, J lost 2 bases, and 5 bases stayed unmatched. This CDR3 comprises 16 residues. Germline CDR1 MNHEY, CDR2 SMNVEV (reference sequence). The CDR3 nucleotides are TGTGCCAGCAGTTCACCGGGACAGGGAAACACCGGGGAGCTGTTTTTT. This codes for CASSSPGQGNTGELFF.

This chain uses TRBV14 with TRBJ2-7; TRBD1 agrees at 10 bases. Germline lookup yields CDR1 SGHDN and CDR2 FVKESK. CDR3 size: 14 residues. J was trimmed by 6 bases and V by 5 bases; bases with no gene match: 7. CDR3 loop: CASSFGTGVSEQYF. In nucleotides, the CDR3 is TGTGCCAGCAGCTTCGGGACAGGGGTTTCCGAGCAGTACTTC.

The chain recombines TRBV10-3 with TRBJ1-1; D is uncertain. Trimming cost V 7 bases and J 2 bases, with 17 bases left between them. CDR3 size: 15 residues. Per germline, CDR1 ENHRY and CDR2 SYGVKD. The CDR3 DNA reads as TGTGCCATCAAACTACGAGGAGGAGGTAACACTGAAGCTTTCTTT. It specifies CAIKLRGGGNTEAFF.